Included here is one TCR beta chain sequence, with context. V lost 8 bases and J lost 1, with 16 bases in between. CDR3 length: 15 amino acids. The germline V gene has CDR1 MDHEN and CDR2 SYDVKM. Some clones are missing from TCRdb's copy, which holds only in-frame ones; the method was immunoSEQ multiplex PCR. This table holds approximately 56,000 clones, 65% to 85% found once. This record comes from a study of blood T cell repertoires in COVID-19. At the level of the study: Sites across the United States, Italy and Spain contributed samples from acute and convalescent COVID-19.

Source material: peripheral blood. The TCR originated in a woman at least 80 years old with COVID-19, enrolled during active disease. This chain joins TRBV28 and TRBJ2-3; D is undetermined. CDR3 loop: CASARVGFRTDTQYF. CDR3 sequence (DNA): TGTGCCAGCGCTCGGGTCGGCTTTCGCACAGATACGCAGTATTTT. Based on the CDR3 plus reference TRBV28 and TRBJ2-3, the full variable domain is DVKVTQSSRYLVKRTGEKVFLECVQDMDHENMFWYRQDPGLGLRLIYFSYDVKMKEKGDIPEGYSVSREKKERFSLILESASTNQTSMYLCASARVGFRTDTQYFGPGTRLTVL.